The 29 T cell receptor beta chains reported below all come from one sample, sequenced in a study of control samples from healthy donors and cancer patients. TCRdb's copy holds only in-frame clones and misses some; the assay was immunoSEQ multiplex PCR. This table holds some 100,000 clones, roughly 92% found once. The material sequenced was blood. The origin of the receptors is a human donor in good health. The donor label of this sample is uncertain.

Comments on this clone: The junction and the germline gene differ at one end; a read error may be behind it. The chain combines TRBV10-3 with TRBJ1-1; 7 bases fit TRBD1. Germline lookup yields CDR1 ENHRY and CDR2 SYGVKD. The CDR3 sequence is 14 residues long. CDR3 sequence: CAISEPGQNAEAFF. CDR3 in DNA: TGTGCCATCAGTGAACCGGGACAGAACGCTGAAGCTTTCTTT.

This chain joins TRBV7-2 and TRBJ2-3, with unresolved D. Per germline, CDR1 SGHTA and CDR2 FQGNSA. Trimming cost V 5 bases and J 5 bases, with 11 bases left between them. The CDR3 contains 13 residues. The CDR3 loop is CASSTRWGDTQYF. Written as DNA, the CDR3 is TGTGCCAGCAGCACGCGCTGGGGAGATACGCAGTATTTT.

CDR3 bases: TGTGCCAGCAGTCCTCGAACGGAGGGGTACGAGCAGTACGTC. Amino acids: CASSPRTEGYEQYV. The genes are TRBV5-8 and TRBJ2-7; D may be TRBD2 (6 bases). This CDR3 spans 14 amino acids. From germline, CDR1 is SGHTS and CDR2 YDEGEE. Trimming took 5 bases from V and 4 from J, leaving 16 bases between them.

This chain links TRBV2 with TRBJ2-5, with 9 bases lining up with TRBD1. The length of the CDR3 is 14 residues. Germline CDR1 is SNHLY and CDR2 is FYNNEI. Trimming at V came to 6 bases and at J to 4 bases, leaving 6 bases not matched to a gene. In DNA form, the CDR3 reads TGTGCCAGCAGGGGGACAGGGAAGGGAGAGACCCAGTACTTC. Translated: CASRGTGKGETQYF.

V usage is TRBV30 and J usage is TRBJ1-1; D is unresolved. V lost 7 bases and J 3 bases, leaving 12 bases between the germline ends. This CDR3 has 12 amino acids. CDR1 is GTSNPN, CDR2 SVGIG, per germline (reference sequence). Here the CDR3 reads CASGFWDTEAFF. CDR3 bases: TGTGCCTCAGGCTTTTGGGACACTGAAGCTTTCTTT.

V and J are TRBV6-6 and TRBJ1-2; the D is unclear. There are 13 residues in the CDR3. V was trimmed by 4 bases and J by 8 bases, leaving 14 bases between them. CDR1 and CDR2 (germline): MNHNY, SVGAGI (reference sequence). CDR3 sequence (DNA): TGTGCCAGCAGTTGGCAGAGGGCGGTCGGCTACACCTTC. It codes for CASSWQRAVGYTF.

This clone was found a few times. V is TRBV5-1 and J is TRBJ1-1; D perhaps matches TRBD1 (5 bases). V lost 3 bases to trimming and J lost 8 bases, with 17 bases between them. Germline V gene lookup returns CDR1 SGHRS and CDR2 YFSETQ. The CDR3 is made up of 14 amino acids. CDR3 coding DNA: TGCGCCAGCAGCTCAAGCCAGGGCCTAGAAGAAGCTTTCTTT. Translating it yields CASSSSQGLEEAFF.

The chain employs TRBV2 and TRBJ2-2, with 7 positions matching TRBD2. This CDR3 is 14 amino acids long. The ends lost 2 bases at V and 9 bases at J; junction bases unmatched: 6. Germline values: CDR1 SNHLY, CDR2 FYNNEI. As DNA, the CDR3 is TGTGCCAGCAGTGAAAAGGAGCGGGGCTGGGAGCTGTTTTTT. This gives the protein CASSEKERGWELFF.

The chain carries TRBV28 and TRBJ1-3; D remains unclear. The germline V gene has CDR1 MDHEN and CDR2 SYDVKM. The V end was cut by 5 bases, the J end by 0 bases, with 17 bases between. The CDR3 length is 17 residues. The DNA of the CDR3 is TGTGCCAGCAGTCCCCCCCGAGGCCAAAACTCTGGAAACACCATATATTTT. Amino acids: CASSPPRGQNSGNTIYF.

The chain combines TRBV12-3 or TRBV12-4 with TRBJ2-5, with D possibly called TRBD1 or TRBD2 (5 bases each). CDR3 size: 12 residues. V lost 3 bases and J 5 bases, leaving 7 bases between the germline ends. CDR3 loop: CASSFEGETQYF. CDR3 bases: TGTGCCAGCAGTTTTGAGGGGGAGACCCAGTACTTC.

CDR3: CASSLMASGDYEQYF. Here the CDR3 DNA reads TGTGCCAGCAGCTTGATGGCTAGCGGAGACTACGAGCAGTACTTC. The rearrangement joins TRBV5-4 to TRBJ2-7; 7 positions match TRBD2. Trimming removed 1 base from V and 3 bases from J; junction bases left unmatched: 7. This CDR3 spans 15 amino acids. Germline V CDR1 and CDR2: SGHNT, YYREEE (reference sequence). Full variable domain (rest looked up from reference TRBV5-4 and TRBJ2-7): ETGVTQSPTHLIKTRGQQVTLRCSSQSGHNTVSWYQQALGQGPQFIFQYYREEENGRGNFPPRFSGLQFPNYSSELNVNALELDDSALYLCASSLMASGDYEQYFGPGTRLTVT.

The chain joins TRBV7-6 to TRBJ2-5, with D possibly being TRBD2 (6 bases). The germline CDR1 and CDR2 sequences are SGHVS and FNYEAQ. The CDR3 is made up of 17 amino acids. The V gene lost 4 bases and the J gene lost 4 bases, with 22 bases spanning the gap. CDR3 residues: CASSSPGPGTGGETQYF. The CDR3 nucleotides read TGTGCCAGCAGCTCCCCTGGCCCCGGGACCGGGGGAGAGACCCAGTACTTC.

This chain connects TRBV6-5 to TRBJ2-3; 9 bases align to TRBD1. There are 14 residues in the CDR3. After removal of 6 bases from V and 4 bases from J, the junction contained 5 bases not matched to a gene. Per germline, CDR1 MNHEY and CDR2 SVGAGI. The chain's CDR3 is CASSRDRVSDTQYF. The DNA of the CDR3 is TGTGCCAGCAGCCGGGACAGGGTATCAGATACGCAGTATTTT.

CDR3 residues: CAWSPDRGQGGYTF. DNA of the CDR3: TGTGCCTGGAGCCCGGACAGGGGGCAAGGTGGCTACACCTTC. The J gene is TRBJ1-2, the V gene TRBV30, with 11 positions matching TRBD1. Per germline, CDR1 GTSNPN and CDR2 SVGIG (reference sequence). V shed 3 bases and J 7 bases; nucleotides not matched to a gene: 7. CDR3 length: 14 amino acids.

This chain links TRBV19 with TRBJ1-5, with D possibly being TRBD1 (5 bases). The length of the CDR3 is 16 residues. CDR1 LNHDA and CDR2 SQIVND come from the germline V gene (reference sequence). The V gene lost 3 bases and the J gene lost 0 bases, with 12 bases spanning the gap. The CDR3 DNA sequence: TGTGCCAGTAGTATTCCCAGGGCAAATAGCAATCAGCCCCAGCATTTT. Residues: CASSIPRANSNQPQHF.

This CDR3 reads CASSFLGSPLHF. The CDR3 bases are TGTGCCAGCAGCTTTTTGGGATCACCCCTCCACTTT. This chain uses TRBV7-9 with TRBJ1-6, with D uncertain. This CDR3 region has 12 residues. The ends were cut back, 3 bases at V and 10 bases at J, with 7 bases in the middle. Looked up from germline, CDR1 is SEHNR and CDR2 is FQNEAQ (reference sequence).

The chain combines TRBV5-4 with TRBJ2-3; TRBD1 agrees at 7 bases. CDR1 and CDR2 from the germline V gene are SGHNT and YYREEE (reference sequence). This CDR3 spans 14 amino acids. J gave up 5 bases and V 3 bases, and 6 bases lay outside the gene matches. In DNA form, the CDR3 reads TGTGCCAGCAGCTCTCCTCAGGGGGTAGATACGCAGTATTTT. This translates into CASSSPQGVDTQYF. The entire variable domain, with the rest obtained from reference TRBV5-4 and TRBJ2-3, is as follows: ETGVTQSPTHLIKTRGQQVTLRCSSQSGHNTVSWYQQALGQGPQFIFQYYREEENGRGNFPPRFSGLQFPNYSSELNVNALELDDSALYLCASSSPQGVDTQYFGPGTRLTVL.

The rearrangement links TRBV3-1 (or the pseudogene TRBV3-2) to TRBJ2-5; possible D gene TRBD1, 5 bases. The CDR3 totals 13 residues. Germline V gene data show CDR1 as LGHDT and CDR2 as YNNKEL (reference sequence). The V gene lost 3 bases and the J gene lost 7 bases, with 12 bases spanning the gap. The chain's CDR3 is CASSQARATTQYF. For the CDR3, the DNA is TGTGCCAGCAGCCAGGCCAGGGCGACGACCCAGTACTTC.

The CDR3 DNA reads TGTGCCAGCAGCCAAGGGACTGTCTCTGGAAACACCATATATTTT. Encoded protein: CASSQGTVSGNTIYF. This chain links TRBV3-1 (or the pseudogene TRBV3-2) with TRBJ1-3, with D unresolved. The germline V gene has CDR1 LGHDT and CDR2 YNNKEL (reference sequence). The ends were cut back, 1 base at V and 0 bases at J, with 7 bases in the middle. This CDR3 contains 15 residues.

V gene TRBV11-2 combines with J gene TRBJ2-5; D is possibly TRBD1 or TRBD2 (6 bases each). V was pared by 6 bases and J by 2 bases, with 16 bases between. Germline values: CDR1 SGHAT, CDR2 FQNNGV. This CDR3 has 15 residues. CDR3 region: CASRGLRGPQETQYF. CDR3 bases: TGTGCCAGCAGGGGACTCCGGGGGCCACAAGAGACCCAGTACTTC. The variable domain in full, with the rest retrieved from reference TRBV11-2 and TRBJ2-5, is EAGVAQSPRYKIIEKRQSVAFWCNPISGHATLYWYQQILGQGPKLLIQFQNNGVVDDSQLPKDRFSAERLKGVDSTLKIQPAKLEDSAVYLCASRGLRGPQETQYFGPGTRLLVL.

The J gene is TRBJ2-1, the V gene TRBV7-6, with TRBD2 identical over 14 bases. The CDR3 consists of 15 residues. Germline lookup yields CDR1 SGHVS and CDR2 FNYEAQ. V dropped 4 bases and J dropped 9; count of bases not matched to a gene: 5. CDR3 loop: CASSSGLAGGGEQFF. The CDR3 DNA follows: TGTGCCAGCAGCTCCGGACTAGCGGGGGGCGGTGAGCAGTTCTTC.

The chain has TRBV19 and TRBJ2-1; D unresolved. There are 13 residues in the CDR3. With 4 bases removed from V and 3 bases from J, the gap between germline ends came to 7 bases. The germline V gene has CDR1 LNHDA and CDR2 SQIVND (reference sequence). The CDR3: CASSNEIYNEQFF. CDR3 in DNA: TGTGCCAGTAGTAACGAAATCTACAATGAGCAGTTCTTC.

The J gene is TRBJ2-2, the V gene TRBV9; D unclear. The V gene lost 0 bases and the J gene lost 3 bases, with 6 bases spanning the gap. The CDR3 loop spans 14 amino acids. Germline V gene lookup returns CDR1 SGDLS and CDR2 YYNGEE. The CDR3 nucleotides read TGTGCCAGCAGCGTAGAGAGTGACACCGGGGAGCTGTTTTTT. It is translated as CASSVESDTGELFF.

The chain joins TRBV27 to TRBJ1-2; 7 bases agree with TRBD1. Germline trimming cut 8 bases from V and 2 bases from J; bases unmatched to any gene: 11. This CDR3 region has 15 residues. Germline CDR1 reads MNHEY; CDR2 reads SMNVEV (reference sequence). The CDR3 region has the DNA TGTGCCAGCCTTCCACAGGGGCGGCGAAACTATGGCTACACCTTC. Protein sequence: CASLPQGRRNYGYTF.

The chain recombines TRBV2 with TRBJ1-1; D is unresolved. The germline V and J ends were trimmed by 7 bases and 1 base, with 4 bases remaining between them. Germline CDR1 SNHLY, CDR2 FYNNEI. CDR3 length: 11 amino acids. CDR3 protein: CASKGNTEAFF. The DNA for the CDR3 is TGTGCCAGCAAAGGGAACACTGAAGCTTTCTTT.

The rearrangement uses TRBV29-1 and TRBJ2-3; 8 bases are a match to TRBD1. Germline V gene data show CDR1 as SQVTM and CDR2 as ANQGSEA. The CDR3 sequence is 13 residues long. Trimming cost V 6 bases and J 0 bases; bases outside gene matches: 2. This chain's CDR3 is CSVTGVSTDTQYF. For the CDR3, the DNA is TGCAGCGTGACAGGGGTTAGCACAGATACGCAGTATTTT.

V and J are TRBV10-3 and TRBJ2-3; tentatively, D is TRBD2 (6 bases). Germline CDR1 is ENHRY and CDR2 is SYGVKD. The CDR3 consists of 16 residues. Trimming stripped 3 bases from V and 7 bases from J, with 20 bases between. The CDR3 spells CAISEPTGPGVYTQYF. As DNA, the CDR3 is TGTGCCATCAGTGAACCAACCGGGCCGGGGGTGTATACGCAGTATTTT.

J is TRBJ1-4 and V is TRBV4-3; the match to TRBD1 covers 8 bases. The V gene's germline CDR1 is LGHNA and CDR2 YSLEER. The CDR3 is made up of 19 amino acids. The ends lost 0 bases at V and 8 bases at J; junction bases unmatched: 17. The CDR3 bases are TGCGCCAGCAGCCAAGATTCTCCTAGTGCGGGGACAGGTCACGAAAAACTGTTTTTT. Protein: CASSQDSPSAGTGHEKLFF.

The V and J genes are TRBV19 and TRBJ1-2; 11 nucleotides line up with TRBD1. Germline V gives CDR1 LNHDA, CDR2 SQIVND (reference sequence). After removal of 6 bases from V and 6 bases from J, the junction contained 9 bases not matched to a gene. The CDR3 length is 15 residues. CDR3 region: CASRKSGQGADGYTF. The CDR3 DNA reads TGTGCCAGTAGAAAATCAGGACAGGGGGCGGATGGCTACACCTTC.